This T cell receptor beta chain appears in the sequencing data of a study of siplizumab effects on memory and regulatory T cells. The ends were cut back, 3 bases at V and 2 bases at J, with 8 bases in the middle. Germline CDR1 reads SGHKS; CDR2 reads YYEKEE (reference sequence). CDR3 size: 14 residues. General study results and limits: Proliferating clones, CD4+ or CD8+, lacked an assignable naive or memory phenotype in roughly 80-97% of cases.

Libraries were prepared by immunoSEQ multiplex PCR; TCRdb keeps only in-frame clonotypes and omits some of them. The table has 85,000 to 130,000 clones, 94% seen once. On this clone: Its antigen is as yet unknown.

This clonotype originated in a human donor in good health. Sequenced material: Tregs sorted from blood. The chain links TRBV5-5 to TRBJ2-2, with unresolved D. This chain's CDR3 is CASSSRTNTGELFF. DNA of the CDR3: TGTGCCAGCAGCTCGAGGACCAACACCGGGGAGCTGTTTTTT.